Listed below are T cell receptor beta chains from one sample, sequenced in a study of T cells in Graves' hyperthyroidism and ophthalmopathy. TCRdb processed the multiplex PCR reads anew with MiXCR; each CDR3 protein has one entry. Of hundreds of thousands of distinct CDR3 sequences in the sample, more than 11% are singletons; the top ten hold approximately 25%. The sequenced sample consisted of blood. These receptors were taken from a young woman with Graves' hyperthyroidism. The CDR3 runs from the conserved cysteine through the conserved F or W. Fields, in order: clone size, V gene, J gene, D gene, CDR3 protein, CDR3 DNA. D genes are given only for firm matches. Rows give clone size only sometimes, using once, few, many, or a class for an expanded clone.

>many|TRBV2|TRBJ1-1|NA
CASSPGDETEAFF
TGTGCCAGCAGCCCGGGGGACGAAACTGAAGCTTTCTTT
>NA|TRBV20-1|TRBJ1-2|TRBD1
CSADRDSNYGYTF
TGCAGTGCTGACAGGGACTCTAACTATGGCTACACCTTC
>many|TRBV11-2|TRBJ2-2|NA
CASSLVRAGELFF
TGTGCCAGCAGCTTAGTCCGGGCCGGGGAGCTGTTTTTT
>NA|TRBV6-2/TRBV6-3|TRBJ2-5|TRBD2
CATLRAVPGTSGKETQYF
TGTGCCACCCTCCGGGCAGTCCCCGGGACTAGCGGGAAAGAGACCCAGTACTTC
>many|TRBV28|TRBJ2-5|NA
CASSRGWGAETQYF
TGTGCCAGCTCCCGGGGGTGGGGGGCAGAGACCCAGTACTTC
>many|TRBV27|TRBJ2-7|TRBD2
CASRWGGEQYF
TGTGCCAGCAGATGGGGGGGTGAGCAGTACTTC
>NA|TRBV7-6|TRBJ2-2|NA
CASSLSGVGTGELFF
TGTGCCAGCAGCTTATCAGGGGTCGGAACCGGGGAGCTGTTTTTT
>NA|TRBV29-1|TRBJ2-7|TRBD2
CSVGPGGVEQYF
TGCAGCGTTGGCCCGGGGGGGGTCGAGCAGTACTTC
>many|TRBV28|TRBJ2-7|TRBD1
CASSPGGQVSYEQYF
TGTGCCAGCAGCCCCGGGGGACAGGTCTCCTACGAGCAGTACTTC
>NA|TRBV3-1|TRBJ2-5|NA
CASSQTYQETQYF
TGTGCCAGCAGCCAGACTTACCAAGAGACCCAGTACTTC
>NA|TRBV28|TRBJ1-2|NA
CASSPHARYGYTF
TGTGCCAGCAGCCCCCACGCCAGATATGGCTACACCTTC
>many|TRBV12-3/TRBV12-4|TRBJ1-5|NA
CASSFEINQPQHF
TGTGCCAGCAGTTTTGAAATAAATCAGCCCCAGCATTTT
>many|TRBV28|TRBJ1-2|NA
CASSLAPRFYGYTF
TGTGCCAGCAGTTTAGCGCCCAGATTCTATGGCTACACCTTC
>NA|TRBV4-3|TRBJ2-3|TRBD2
CASSQDLLAVTDTQYF
TGCGCCAGCAGCCAAGATCTCCTAGCGGTCACAGATACGCAGTATTTT
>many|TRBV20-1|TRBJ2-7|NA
CSAFHPSAYEQYF
TGCAGTGCTTTCCACCCTAGTGCCTACGAGCAGTACTTC
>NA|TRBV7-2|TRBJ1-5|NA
CASSLDSGPQHF
TGTGCCAGCAGCTTAGATTCGGGGCCCCAGCATTTT
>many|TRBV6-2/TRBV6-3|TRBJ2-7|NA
CASIWTGGEQYF
TGTGCCAGCATATGGACCGGGGGCGAGCAGTACTTC
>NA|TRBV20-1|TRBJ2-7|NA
CSAGAGTHSYEQYF
TGCAGTGCCGGGGCCGGGACCCACTCCTACGAGCAGTACTTC
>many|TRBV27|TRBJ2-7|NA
CASSFEASSARYEQYF
TGTGCCAGCAGTTTTGAGGCGTCTAGCGCTCGCTACGAGCAGTACTTC
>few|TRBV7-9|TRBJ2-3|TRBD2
CASSRGLAGGSTDTQYF
TGTGCCAGCAGCCGGGGATTAGCGGGAGGTAGCACAGATACGCAGTATTTT
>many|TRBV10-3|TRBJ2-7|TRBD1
CAISAPGQGFYEQYF
TGTGCCATCAGTGCACCGGGACAGGGATTCTACGAGCAGTACTTC
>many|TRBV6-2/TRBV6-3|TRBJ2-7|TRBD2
CASSYPWDYPYEQYF
TGTGCCAGCAGTTACCCATGGGACTACCCCTACGAGCAGTACTTC
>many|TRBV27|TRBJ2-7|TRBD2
CASSLVGTSGRAPYEQYF
TGTGCCAGCAGTTTAGTGGGGACTAGCGGGAGGGCCCCCTACGAGCAGTACTTC
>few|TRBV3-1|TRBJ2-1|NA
CASSHRGGAISYNEQFF
TGTGCCAGCAGCCACCGTGGGGGCGCGATCTCCTACAATGAGCAGTTCTTC
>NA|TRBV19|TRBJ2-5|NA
CASSIVNGIGAETQYF
TGTGCCAGTAGTATAGTCAACGGGATTGGGGCAGAGACCCAGTACTTC
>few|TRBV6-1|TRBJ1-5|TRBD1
CASRGNRGPSQPQHF
TGTGCCAGCAGGGGAAACAGGGGGCCGAGTCAGCCCCAGCATTTT